Below, 22 T cell receptor beta chains from the same sample are listed, as sequenced in a study of patients and donors after allogeneic stem cell transplantation (dated by TCRdb to the early 2020s). Library method: RT-PCR. Sequencer: NextSeq 550. In-frame beta chains were kept once TCRdb had trimmed the public reads at Q25 with fastp and called clones with MiXCR. Rows with one shared CDR3 protein collapse into an entry with the most common genes and DNA. In all, the sample holds about 200,000 distinct CDR3 sequences, and around 40% of those were seen once. The top ten clonotypes cover around 10% of the sample. Source material: blood, either unsorted or a sorted T cell fraction (not recorded which). These receptors were obtained from a human donor who was either an allogeneic HSCT recipient or a stem cell or donor lymphocyte infusion donor (not recorded which). It is not recorded whose cells these are; they may come from a transplant donor.

The chain recombines TRBV5-8 with TRBJ1-2; D gene unclear. Germline lookup yields CDR1 SGHTS and CDR2 YDEGEE. The ends were cut back, 0 bases at V and 6 bases at J, with 12 bases in the middle. The length of the CDR3 is 14 residues. Here the CDR3 reads CASSLEGRMNGYTF. The CDR3 coding sequence is TGTGCCAGCAGCTTGGAAGGCAGGATGAATGGCTACACCTTC.

The chain has TRBV5-1 and TRBJ1-6, with TRBD1 matching over 7 bases. V shed 3 bases and J 5 bases; nucleotides not matched to a gene: 5. This CDR3 comprises 15 residues. The germline V gene has CDR1 SGHRS and CDR2 YFSETQ. The CDR3 DNA is TGCGCCAGCAGCTCACAGGGGACTCATAATTCACCCCTCCACTTT. Its translation: CASSSQGTHNSPLHF.

This rearrangement joins TRBV12-3 or TRBV12-4 to TRBJ2-2; 7 bases agree with TRBD1. This CDR3 is 18 amino acids long. J gave up 1 base and V 5 bases, and 13 bases lay outside the gene matches. CDR3 residues: CASSPRSGQLENTGELFF. CDR3 coding DNA: TGTGCCAGCAGTCCCAGGTCGGGACAGCTTGAGAACACCGGGGAGCTGTTTTTT.

CDR3 DNA: TGCGCCAGCAGCGCCCCGACAAGTATCACAGATACGCAGTATTTT. Protein product: CASSAPTSITDTQYF. The chain recombines TRBV5-1 with TRBJ2-3; no firm D call. V was cut by 4 bases and J by 2 bases, with 14 bases left in between. CDR3 length: 15 amino acids. Germline CDR1 SGHRS, CDR2 YFSETQ.

V is TRBV5-1 and J is TRBJ2-6, with D possibly matching TRBD1 (6 bases). V lost 3 bases, J lost 4 bases, and 11 bases lay in between. This CDR3 comprises 15 residues. Germline CDR1 is SGHRS and CDR2 is YFSETQ. In DNA form, the CDR3 reads TGCGCCAGCAGCTCACAGGGCGCCGGGGCCAACGTCCTGACTTTC. The encoded protein is CASSSQGAGANVLTF.

V and J are TRBV7-3 and TRBJ2-4; no firm D call. V lost 5 bases to trimming and J lost 1 base, with 6 bases between them. The CDR3 is made up of 13 amino acids. The germline V gene encodes CDR1 SGHTA and CDR2 FQGTGA. This CDR3 reads CASSPGAKNIQYF. CDR3 DNA: TGTGCCAGCAGCCCCGGGGCCAAAAACATTCAGTACTTC.

This sequence joins TRBV12-3 or TRBV12-4 and TRBJ2-3; D uncertain. CDR3 length equals 13 residues. Between the trimmed V and J ends, which lost 4 bases and 2 bases, there was a span of 7 bases. The chain's CDR3 is CASSSTHTDTQYF. CDR3 nucleotides: TGTGCCAGCAGTTCCACCCACACAGATACGCAGTATTTT.

V is TRBV5-5 and J is TRBJ1-2, with 7 nucleotides matching TRBD1. Losses at the gene ends were 4 bases for V and 2 bases for J; bases not matched to a gene: 2. The CDR3 extends over 13 amino acids. Germline CDR1 is SGHKS and CDR2 is YYEKEE (reference sequence). The CDR3 bases are TGTGCCAGCAGCAAGGACAGGAACTATGGCTACACCTTC. The encoded protein is CASSKDRNYGYTF.

J is TRBJ1-2 and V is TRBV12-3 or TRBV12-4, with 10 bases aligning to TRBD1. This CDR3 has 13 residues. Losses at the gene ends were 6 bases for V and 8 bases for J; bases not matched to a gene: 6. The CDR3 loop is CASSPGTGVGYTF. DNA of the CDR3: TGTGCCAGCAGCCCCGGGACAGGGGTGGGCTACACCTTC.

This clonotype was observed a few times. This chain links TRBV13 with TRBJ2-7; 7 nucleotides agree with TRBD1. This CDR3 contains 14 residues. V was clipped by 3 bases and J by 3 bases; unmatched bases: 5. Looked up from germline, CDR1 is PRHDT and CDR2 is FYEKMQ (reference sequence). CDR3 DNA sequence: TGTGCCAGCAGCTTGGGACAGCCCTTCTACGAGCAGTACTTC. Protein product: CASSLGQPFYEQYF.

This clonotype has just one count. The rearrangement links TRBV7-8 to TRBJ1-6; D ambiguous. Trimming took off 3 bases at V and 10 bases at J, with 22 bases between the two ends. Germline CDR1 and CDR2: SGHVS and FQNEAQ. CDR3 size: 17 residues. The CDR3, as DNA: TGTGCCAGCAGCTTTATAGGACTCAAACGAAAGGGCTCACCCCTCCACTTT. Residues: CASSFIGLKRKGSPLHF.

The CDR3 bases are TGCAGTGCTTTTAGCGGGGGAAGCACAGATACGCAGTATTTT. It encodes CSAFSGGSTDTQYF. The genes are TRBV20-1 and TRBJ2-3; TRBD2 agrees at 9 bases. The CDR3 covers 14 residues. Per germline, CDR1 DFQATT and CDR2 SNEGSKA (reference sequence). The V and J ends lost 5 bases and 0 bases, in that order; junction bases with no gene match: 3.

This clonotype was recorded once. At one of its ends the junction is not consistent with the germline gene, which may arise from a read error. The rearrangement joins TRBV5-1 to TRBJ2-2; maybe TRBD1 (5 bases). Looked up from germline, CDR1 is SGHRS and CDR2 is YFSETQ. The CDR3 spans 15 residues. Here the CDR3 DNA reads TGCGCCAGCAGCTTGGAGGGGCCGGGCACCGAGGAGCTGTTTTTT. It specifies CASSLEGPGTEELFF.

The CDR3 DNA reads as TGTGCCAGCAGTTACGCTTACAGGTACTCCTACGAGCAGTACTTC. This gives the protein CASSYAYRYSYEQYF. The genes are TRBV6-6 and TRBJ2-7; TRBD1 is a possible D gene (5 bases). CDR1 is MNHNY and CDR2 is SVGAGI in the germline V gene (reference sequence). The CDR3 runs to 15 residues. The V gene lost 2 bases and the J gene lost 0 bases, with 11 bases spanning the gap.

The chain employs TRBV24-1 and TRBJ1-5; a possible D gene is TRBD1 (5 bases). From germline, CDR1 is KGHDR and CDR2 SFDVKD. Trimming pared 6 bases from V and 3 bases from J, leaving 11 bases between. The length of the CDR3 is 14 residues. CDR3 coding DNA: TGTGCCACCAGTCTGGGGCAGTACAATCAGCCCCAGCATTTT. Translating gives CATSLGQYNQPQHF.

The chain combines TRBV2 with TRBJ1-2; tentative D call: TRBD1 (6 bases). The germline V gene has CDR1 SNHLY and CDR2 FYNNEI. V was shortened by 7 bases and J by 5 bases, with 17 bases between the two germline ends. The CDR3 runs 14 residues. CDR3 sequence reads: CASNGGRLLYGYTF. CDR3 sequence (DNA): TGTGCCAGCAATGGGGGGCGATTACTTTATGGCTACACCTTC.

V usage is TRBV6-5 and J usage is TRBJ2-2, with D possibly matching TRBD1 (6 bases). Deletions cut 2 bases from V and 7 bases from J, with 14 bases between. Germline V gene sequence: CDR1 MNHEY, CDR2 SVGAGI. This CDR3 is built from 15 residues. The CDR3 loop reads CASSYLYRVHGELFF. DNA of the CDR3: TGTGCCAGCAGTTACCTGTACAGGGTACACGGGGAGCTGTTTTTT.

The chain joins TRBV27 to TRBJ1-3; the D is unclear. Trimming pared 8 bases from V and 7 bases from J, leaving 12 bases between. The CDR3 contains 12 residues. From germline, CDR1 is MNHEY and CDR2 SMNVEV (reference sequence). The CDR3 sequence: CASGRAPNTIYF. The CDR3 region has the DNA TGTGCCAGCGGACGGGCACCGAACACCATATATTTT.

The chain is built from TRBV6-1 and TRBJ1-1; maybe TRBD1 (6 bases). The germline V gene encodes CDR1 MNHNS and CDR2 SASEGT. This CDR3 contains 16 residues. Trimming removed 7 bases at V and 5 bases at J, with 23 bases between. The CDR3 region is CASTVTPRGGATEAFF. The DNA for the CDR3 is TGTGCCAGCACCGTAACCCCGAGAGGGGGTGCAACTGAAGCTTTCTTT.

This clonotype appeared a single time. V is TRBV28 and J is TRBJ2-3, with D hard to call. Per the germline V gene, CDR1 is MDHEN and CDR2 is SYDVKM. V lost 5 bases and J 1 base, leaving 7 bases between the germline ends. The CDR3 runs 13 residues. The CDR3 coding sequence is TGTGCCAGCAGTAAGCGCGGCACAGATACGCAGTATTTT. Amino acid sequence: CASSKRGTDTQYF. Using reference TRBV28 and TRBJ2-3 for the parts outside the CDR3, the full variable domain is DVKVTQSSRYLVKRTGEKVFLECVQDMDHENMFWYRQDPGLGLRLIYFSYDVKMKEKGDIPEGYSVSREKKERFSLILESASTNQTSMYLCASSKRGTDTQYFGPGTRLTVL.

This rearrangement joins TRBV5-1 to TRBJ1-2; D is unclear. CDR3 length: 12 amino acids. Between the trimmed V and J ends, which lost 3 bases and 2 bases, there was a span of 5 bases. Germline CDR1 is SGHRS and CDR2 is YFSETQ. This chain's CDR3 is CASSYDNYGYTF. DNA of the CDR3: TGCGCCAGCAGCTACGACAACTATGGCTACACCTTC. Using reference TRBV5-1 and TRBJ1-2 for the parts outside the CDR3, the full variable domain is KAGVTQTPRYLIKTRGQQVTLSCSPISGHRSVSWYQQTPGQGLQFLFEYFSETQRNKGNFPGRFSGRQFSNSRSEMNVSTLELGDSALYLCASSYDNYGYTFGSGTRLTVV.

This rearrangement joins TRBV4-3 to TRBJ2-1; D gene ambiguous. The CDR3 totals 14 residues. CDR1 and CDR2 (germline): LGHNA, YSLEER. V was pared by 2 bases and J by 3 bases, with 8 bases between. The chain's CDR3 is CASSQTPYYNEQFF. The CDR3 DNA follows: TGCGCCAGCAGCCAAACCCCTTACTACAATGAGCAGTTCTTC.